These T cell receptor beta chains were read from a single sample in a study of cytomegalovirus exposure and HLA in healthy donors. Generated by immunoSEQ multiplex PCR, the TCRdb table keeps only in-frame clones and is missing some. The sample holds 150,000 to 200,000 clones; over 75% are singletons and the top ten take about 2.3%. Sequencing was performed on PBMCs. The receptors come from a woman aged 45-65 years in good health and CMV-seronegative. CDR3s include the opening cysteine and the closing phenylalanine or tryptophan. The D gene is left open where the match is weak. Clone size is not always given. Where it is, it says once, few, many or a class for expanded clones.

cdr3_aa: CARSFVGRESGNEQFF
cdr3_nt: TGTGCCAGAAGCTTCGTCGGGCGGGAGTCCGGTAATGAGCAGTTCTTC
v_call: TRBV5-3
d_call: TRBD2
j_call: TRBJ2-1
clone_size: .

cdr3_aa: CASSWRQGWDTQYF
cdr3_nt: TGTGCCAGCAGTTGGCGACAGGGGTGGGATACGCAGTATTTT
v_call: TRBV28
d_call: TRBD1
j_call: TRBJ2-3
clone_size: .

cdr3_aa: CSAHPSTEAFF
cdr3_nt: TGCAGTGCCCACCCCAGTACTGAAGCTTTCTTT
v_call: TRBV20-1
d_call: .
j_call: TRBJ1-1
clone_size: .

cdr3_aa: CASRVGGTQETQYF
cdr3_nt: TGTGCCAGCAGGGTTGGGGGGACCCAAGAGACCCAGTACTTC
v_call: TRBV6-5
d_call: .
j_call: TRBJ2-5
clone_size: .

cdr3_aa: CASSLVASGRSYEQYF
cdr3_nt: TGTGCCAGCAGCTTGGTGGCTAGCGGGAGGTCATACGAGCAGTACTTC
v_call: TRBV5-4
d_call: TRBD2
j_call: TRBJ2-7
clone_size: once

cdr3_aa: CASSPPVNYEQYF
cdr3_nt: TGTGCCAGCAGTCCCCCAGTCAACTACGAGCAGTACTTC
v_call: TRBV28
d_call: .
j_call: TRBJ2-7
clone_size: .

cdr3_aa: CSATDWEQYF
cdr3_nt: TGCAGTGCTACCGACTGGGAGCAGTACTTC
v_call: TRBV20-1
d_call: .
j_call: TRBJ2-7
clone_size: .

cdr3_aa: CASSFGGGLSNQPQHF
cdr3_nt: TGTGCCAGCAGCTTTGGGGGGGGGCTGAGCAATCAGCCCCAGCATTTT
v_call: TRBV7-9
d_call: .
j_call: TRBJ1-5
clone_size: .

cdr3_aa: CASSSPGQRNQPQHF
cdr3_nt: TGTGCCAGCAGTTCGCCGGGACAGAGAAATCAGCCCCAGCATTTT
v_call: TRBV28
d_call: TRBD1
j_call: TRBJ1-5
clone_size: once

cdr3_aa: CASSLIPDSYEQYF
cdr3_nt: TGTGCCAGCAGCTTAATACCAGACTCCTACGAGCAGTACTTC
v_call: TRBV11-2
d_call: .
j_call: TRBJ2-7
clone_size: .

cdr3_aa: CASSLDRTTMNTEAFF
cdr3_nt: TGTGCCAGCAGTCTAGACAGAACAACAATGAACACTGAAGCTTTCTTT
v_call: TRBV28
d_call: .
j_call: TRBJ1-1
clone_size: .

cdr3_aa: CASSPLTGSSYEQYF
cdr3_nt: TGTGCCAGCAGTCCCTTGACAGGAAGCTCCTACGAGCAGTACTTC
v_call: TRBV28
d_call: .
j_call: TRBJ2-7
clone_size: .

cdr3_aa: CASTTARDKYNEQFF
cdr3_nt: TGTGCCAGCACCACCGCCAGGGACAAGTACAATGAGCAGTTCTTC
v_call: TRBV25-1
d_call: .
j_call: TRBJ2-1
clone_size: .

cdr3_aa: CASSPTGTGNTIYF
cdr3_nt: TGTGCCAGCAGCCCGACGGGTACTGGAAACACCATATATTTT
v_call: TRBV7-9
d_call: .
j_call: TRBJ1-3
clone_size: .

cdr3_aa: CASSREGWGTGELFF
cdr3_nt: TGTGCCAGCAGTCGGGAGGGCTGGGGCACCGGGGAGCTGTTTTTT
v_call: TRBV28
d_call: TRBD2
j_call: TRBJ2-2
clone_size: once

cdr3_aa: CASSLREPDTQYF
cdr3_nt: TGCGCCAGCAGCTTGCGGGAGCCAGATACGCAGTATTTT
v_call: TRBV5-1
d_call: .
j_call: TRBJ2-3
clone_size: .

cdr3_aa: CASSQGLPYREELFF
cdr3_nt: TGCGCCAGCAGCCAGGGACTACCATATCGGGAGGAGCTGTTTTTT
v_call: TRBV5-1
d_call: TRBD2
j_call: TRBJ2-2
clone_size: .

cdr3_aa: CASSGSPGSNQPQHF
cdr3_nt: TGTGCCAGCAGTGGATCACCGGGAAGCAATCAGCCCCAGCATTTT
v_call: TRBV6-1
d_call: .
j_call: TRBJ1-5
clone_size: once

cdr3_aa: CAWSAGISGYF
cdr3_nt: TGTGCCTGGAGTGCCGGGATATCGGGGTATTTT
v_call: TRBV30
d_call: .
j_call: TRBJ2-3
clone_size: .

cdr3_aa: CASSGTGGYTEAFF
cdr3_nt: TGCGCCAGCAGCGGTACAGGGGGTTACACTGAAGCTTTCTTT
v_call: TRBV5-1
d_call: TRBD1
j_call: TRBJ1-1
clone_size: .

cdr3_aa: CASSPWGGLGNQPQHF
cdr3_nt: TGTGCCAGCAGCCCCTGGGGGGGCTTAGGAAATCAGCCCCAGCATTTT
v_call: TRBV11-2
d_call: .
j_call: TRBJ1-5
clone_size: .

cdr3_aa: CASSLGQGRGEQFF
cdr3_nt: TGTGCCAGCAGCCTGGGACAGGGAAGAGGTGAGCAGTTCTTC
v_call: TRBV4-2
d_call: TRBD1
j_call: TRBJ2-1
clone_size: .

cdr3_aa: CASRAGLADYEQYF
cdr3_nt: TGTGCCAGCAGGGCTGGACTAGCGGATTACGAGCAGTACTTC
v_call: TRBV6-5
d_call: TRBD2
j_call: TRBJ2-7
clone_size: .

cdr3_aa: CSVEHPQKERTGELFF
cdr3_nt: TGCAGCGTTGAACACCCCCAAAAAGAGCGGACCGGGGAGCTGTTTTTT
v_call: TRBV29-1
d_call: .
j_call: TRBJ2-2
clone_size: once

cdr3_aa: CASSPLPRSYNEQFF
cdr3_nt: TGTGCCAGCTCACCTCTACCGCGCTCCTACAATGAGCAGTTCTTC
v_call: TRBV18
d_call: .
j_call: TRBJ2-1
clone_size: .

cdr3_aa: CASSSVGGLGNTIYF
cdr3_nt: TGTGCCAGCAGTTCCGTCGGAGGGCTCGGAAACACCATATATTTT
v_call: TRBV28
d_call: .
j_call: TRBJ1-3
clone_size: .

cdr3_aa: CASSEGRLYNEQFF
cdr3_nt: TGTGCCAGCAGTGAGGGGCGCCTCTACAATGAGCAGTTCTTC
v_call: TRBV2
d_call: .
j_call: TRBJ2-1
clone_size: .

cdr3_aa: CASNLSGSSEQFF
cdr3_nt: TGTGCCAGCAACCTCTCAGGGTCCAGTGAGCAGTTCTTC
v_call: TRBV28
d_call: .
j_call: TRBJ2-1
clone_size: .

cdr3_aa: CASSFGRGPDTQYF
cdr3_nt: TGTGCCAGCAGTTTTGGAAGGGGGCCAGATACGCAGTATTTT
v_call: TRBV28
d_call: TRBD1
j_call: TRBJ2-3
clone_size: .

cdr3_aa: CAWSRGTGGYTGELFF
cdr3_nt: TGTGCCTGGAGTAGGGGGACAGGGGGGTACACCGGGGAGCTGTTTTTT
v_call: TRBV30
d_call: TRBD1
j_call: TRBJ2-2
clone_size: .